One and the same sample provided the 15 T cell receptor beta chains below, sequenced in a study of CD8+ T cells in alopecia areata. Investigators isolated RNA and reverse transcribed it into cDNA to act as the sequencing template. Profiled with immunoSEQ multiplex PCR; TCRdb holds only in-frame clones, not every one. The sample has under 250,000 clones; about 60% are singletons. This material consisted of CD4+ T cells sorted from blood, taken at week 0. The source is a human donor with alopecia areata.

This chain uses TRBV5-6 with TRBJ1-5; 8 bases are a match to TRBD1. Germline CDR1 and CDR2: SGHDT and YYEEEE. J lost 5 bases, V lost 3 bases, and 10 bases had no gene match. This CDR3 is built from 16 residues. The CDR3 DNA sequence: TGTGCCAGCAGCTCCCTCCTCGACAGGGGCTATCAGCCCCAGCATTTT. This translates into CASSSLLDRGYQPQHF.

The chain combines TRBV5-1 with TRBJ1-5, with a possible D match to TRBD1 (5 bases). The germline gives CDR1 SGHRS, CDR2 YFSETQ. Trimming took off 0 bases at V and 1 base at J, with 8 bases between the two ends. The CDR3 extends over 15 amino acids. This CDR3 is CASSLDGGSNQPQHF. The CDR3 DNA follows: TGCGCCAGCAGCTTGGATGGGGGGAGCAATCAGCCCCAGCATTTT.

The gene calls are TRBV10-2 and TRBJ1-2; D is possibly TRBD1 (6 bases). The germline V and J ends were trimmed by 2 bases and 5 bases, with 9 bases remaining between them. Germline V lookup: CDR1 WSHSY, CDR2 SAAADI. The CDR3 consists of 13 residues. The CDR3 region is CASSEGTSYGYTF. The CDR3 nucleotides are TGCGCCAGCAGTGAGGGGACAAGTTATGGCTACACCTTC.

This clone was observed a single time. The chain is built from TRBV29-1 and TRBJ1-1; tentatively, D is TRBD1 (6 bases). The CDR3 consists of 13 residues. The germline V and J ends were trimmed by 4 bases and 6 bases, with 15 bases remaining between them. Germline V lookup: CDR1 SQVTM, CDR2 ANQGSEA. The CDR3, as DNA: TGCAGCGTTGGCCCCCAGGGGTGGGCTGAAGCTTTCTTT. Protein product: CSVGPQGWAEAFF.

The chain carries TRBV15 and TRBJ1-4; no clear D gene. V lost 3 bases and J 4 bases, leaving 18 bases between the germline ends. Germline V CDR1 and CDR2: LNHNV, YYDKDF (reference sequence). CDR3 length: 17 amino acids. The DNA of the CDR3 is TGTGCCACCAGCAGCTTCTGGGTCGGCGCCGATAATGAAAAACTGTTTTTT. Amino acid sequence: CATSSFWVGADNEKLFF.

The CDR3 spells CASSATGEGYTF. The CDR3 DNA is TGTGCCAGTAGTGCGACAGGGGAAGGCTACACCTTC. The J gene is TRBJ1-2, the V gene TRBV19; 8 bases are shared with TRBD1. Trimming cost V 5 bases and J 8 bases; bases outside gene matches: 4. This CDR3 is built from 12 residues. CDR1 is LNHDA and CDR2 is SQIVND in the germline V gene (reference sequence).

The rearrangement links TRBV7-2 to TRBJ1-3; TRBD1 agrees at 8 bases. The CDR3 spans 15 residues. Germline CDR1 SGHTA, CDR2 FQGNSA. V lost 1 base to trimming and J lost 4 bases; unmatched junction nucleotides: 3. CDR3 sequence reads: CASSLVGTGGNTIYF. DNA of the CDR3: TGTGCCAGCAGCTTAGTGGGGACAGGCGGAAACACCATATATTTT.

V and J are TRBV2 and TRBJ2-1, with 10 bases identical to TRBD2. Germline V CDR1 and CDR2: SNHLY, FYNNEI. The CDR3 totals 14 residues. V was clipped by 7 bases and J by 7 bases; unmatched bases: 7. In DNA form, the CDR3 reads TGTGCCAGCATGTCAGCTAGCGGGAGAAATGAGCAGTTCTTC. Translation: CASMSASGRNEQFF.

This clone was seen many times. The chain joins TRBV18 to TRBJ1-6, with 12 bases aligning to TRBD1. Per the germline V gene, CDR1 is KGHSH and CDR2 is LQKENI. This CDR3 is built from 17 residues. V lost 3 bases and J lost 7; bases outside the gene matches: 7. The CDR3 loop reads CASSPGTGGLGNSPLHF. The DNA for the CDR3 is TGTGCCAGCTCACCGGGGACAGGGGGCCTGGGCAATTCACCCCTCCACTTT.

CDR3 DNA: TGTGCCAGCAGCTTGGCCAAGGGGCCAGGCAATCAGCCCCAGCATTTT. Its translation: CASSLAKGPGNQPQHF. This rearrangement joins TRBV5-4 to TRBJ1-5; maybe TRBD1 (5 bases). The V end lost 0 bases, the J end lost 2 bases, and 12 bases lay between the germline ends. Germline lookup yields CDR1 SGHNT and CDR2 YYREEE (reference sequence). This CDR3 comprises 16 residues.

This rearrangement joins TRBV4-1 to TRBJ1-2; D unresolved. V lost 0 bases, J lost 8 bases, and 13 bases lay in between. The CDR3 totals 14 residues. Per the germline V gene, CDR1 is MGHRA and CDR2 is YSYEKL. CDR3 sequence: CASSQDERRGGYTF. The CDR3 DNA sequence: TGCGCCAGCAGCCAAGACGAGCGGAGAGGCGGCTACACCTTC.

The gene calls are TRBV6-1 and TRBJ1-6; D unresolved. V was pared by 0 bases and J by 0 bases, with 9 bases between. CDR1 and CDR2 from the germline V gene are MNHNS and SASEGT. This CDR3 spans 17 amino acids. The CDR3 is CASSEALGSSYNSPLHF. For the CDR3, the DNA is TGTGCCAGCAGTGAAGCGCTTGGGAGCTCCTATAATTCACCCCTCCACTTT.

There are a few counts of this clone. The chain employs TRBV14 and TRBJ2-7, with 7 bases lining up with TRBD2. The CDR3 sequence is 15 residues long. With 0 bases clipped from V and 3 bases from J, the junction kept 5 bases outside the gene matches. Germline CDR1 and CDR2: SGHDN and FVKESK. CDR3 region: CASSQEGGRVYEQYF. In nucleotides, the CDR3 is TGTGCCAGCAGCCAAGAAGGCGGGAGAGTCTACGAGCAGTACTTC.

This chain uses TRBV29-1 with TRBJ1-2; perhaps TRBD1 as D (5 bases). The V end lost 0 bases, the J end lost 4 bases, and 12 bases lay between the germline ends. The CDR3 contains 14 residues. Per germline, CDR1 SQVTM and CDR2 ANQGSEA. The CDR3 DNA is TGCAGCGTTGAAGATATGCAGGGAATCTATGGCTACACCTTC. Translated: CSVEDMQGIYGYTF.

There are a few counts of this clone. CDR3 in DNA: TGTGCCAGCAGCGGGACAGGGGATCGTCAGCCCCAGCATTTT. Protein sequence: CASSGTGDRQPQHF. This chain uses TRBV2 with TRBJ1-5; the match to TRBD1 covers 10 bases. The CDR3 runs to 14 residues. Germline V gene sequence: CDR1 SNHLY, CDR2 FYNNEI. The junction had 5 bases not matched to a gene; V was cut back by 6 bases and J by 6 bases.